These 24 T cell receptor beta chains were all obtained from the same sample, sequenced in a study of OX40 agonist ivuxolimab in advanced cancers. Here immunoSEQ multiplex PCR was the method, and the copy in TCRdb shows in-frame clones only, minus some. This table has approximately 70,000 clones, 86% appearing once. The sample was CD4+ or CD8+ T cells sorted from blood, taken in a trial of the OX40 agonist ivuxolimab. The receptors stem from an adult with an advanced solid tumor such as melanoma, head and neck, liver or kidney cancer.

V usage is TRBV20-1 and J usage is TRBJ2-5; D gene ambiguous. The DNA end lines up better with TRBJ2-7; the J call may be wrong. The CDR3 totals 11 residues. From germline, CDR1 is DFQATT and CDR2 SNEGSKA (reference sequence). CDR3 amino acids: CSARGLYEQYF. In DNA, the CDR3 is TGCAGTGCTAGAGGCCTCTACGAGCAGTACTTC.

J is TRBJ2-7 and V is TRBV11-2, with unresolved D. CDR1 SGHAT and CDR2 FQNNGV come from the germline V gene. The V gene lost 5 bases and the J gene lost 0 bases, with 14 bases spanning the gap. This CDR3 is 15 amino acids long. For the CDR3, the DNA is TGTGCCAGCAGCGCTTCCAGTGTCAGCTCCTACGAGCAGTACTTC. This encodes CASSASSVSSYEQYF. The variable domain in full, completed from reference TRBV11-2 and TRBJ2-7, reads EAGVAQSPRYKIIEKRQSVAFWCNPISGHATLYWYQQILGQGPKLLIQFQNNGVVDDSQLPKDRFSAERLKGVDSTLKIQPAKLEDSAVYLCASSASSVSSYEQYFGPGTRLTVT.

The sample holds a few counts of this clone. This chain links TRBV6-1 with TRBJ2-7; 9 bases match TRBD2. Looked up from germline, CDR1 is MNHNS and CDR2 is SASEGT. J lost 4 bases, V lost 8 bases, and 6 bases had no gene match. The CDR3 contains 13 residues. CDR3 DNA sequence: TGTGCCAGCCGTCAAGCGGGAGGATACGAGCAGTACTTC. It is translated as CASRQAGGYEQYF.

This sequence joins TRBV7-9 and TRBJ1-4; possible D gene TRBD1, 5 bases. The CDR3 spans 15 residues. With 0 bases removed from V and 4 bases from J, the gap between germline ends came to 9 bases. In germline, CDR1 is SEHNR, CDR2 FQNEAQ (reference sequence). CDR3 nucleotide sequence: TGTGCCAGCAGCTTAGCTAGACAGTTTAATGAAAAACTGTTTTTT. Its protein is CASSLARQFNEKLFF.

The V and J genes are TRBV6-6 and TRBJ1-5, with a tentative D call TRBD1 (6 bases). The CDR3 is 15 residues long. Per the germline V gene, CDR1 is MNHNY and CDR2 is SVGAGI (reference sequence). Trimming took 0 bases from V and 4 from J, leaving 10 bases between them. Here the CDR3 DNA reads TGTGCCAGCAGTTACTCCGGGACACCAAATCAGCCCCAGCATTTT. Amino acids: CASSYSGTPNQPQHF.

This chain uses TRBV5-1 with TRBJ2-7, with a possible D match to TRBD1 (6 bases). The CDR3 contains 16 residues. The ends were cut back, 1 base at V and 0 bases at J, with 14 bases in the middle. Looked up from germline, CDR1 is SGHRS and CDR2 is YFSETQ. CDR3 nucleotide sequence: TGCGCCAGCAGCTTGTGGGTCGGGACAAACTCCTACGAGCAGTACTTC. Protein sequence: CASSLWVGTNSYEQYF.

The chain joins TRBV10-3 to TRBJ2-1; possible D gene TRBD2, 7 bases. V gave up 6 bases and J gave up 7 bases, with 13 bases separating them. Germline-derived CDR1 and CDR2 are ENHRY and SYGVKD. The CDR3 runs 13 residues. CDR3 in amino acids: CAIRGLGGNEQFF. DNA of the CDR3: TGTGCCATCAGAGGACTAGGGGGGAATGAGCAGTTCTTC.

This clone has more than one count but fewer than ten. J is TRBJ1-1 and V is TRBV30; D remains unclear. V was shortened by 3 bases and J by 4 bases, with 9 bases between the two germline ends. Germline V lookup: CDR1 GTSNPN, CDR2 SVGIG (reference sequence). The CDR3 totals 12 residues. The CDR3 coding sequence is TGTGCCTGGAGAAGGGAGGGCACTGAAGCTTTCTTT. Its translation: CAWRREGTEAFF.

This sequence joins TRBV7-8 and TRBJ1-1; 7 bases are shared with TRBD1. Germline V gene sequence: CDR1 SGHVS, CDR2 FQNEAQ. The CDR3 has 14 residues. The J segment lost 3 bases and the V segment lost 4 bases, leaving 5 bases of the junction unmatched. Here the CDR3 DNA reads TGTGCCAGCAGCTCGACAGGGAGGTACACTGAAGCTTTCTTT. Translating it yields CASSSTGRYTEAFF.

The J gene is TRBJ2-7, the V gene TRBV30, with TRBD1 matching over 10 bases. Germline V CDR1 and CDR2: GTSNPN, SVGIG (reference sequence). V lost 5 bases, J lost 5 bases, and 9 bases stayed unmatched. The length of the CDR3 is 14 residues. CDR3 region: CAWGSGQGLDEQYF. The CDR3, as DNA: TGTGCCTGGGGCTCGGGACAGGGGCTTGACGAGCAGTACTTC. Filled out from reference TRBV30 and TRBJ2-7, the complete variable domain reads SQTIHQWPATLVQPVGSPLSLECTVEGTSNPNLYWYRQAAGRGLQLLFYSVGIGQISSEVPQNLSASRPQDRQFILSSKKLLLSDSGFYLCAWGSGQGLDEQYFGPGTRLTVT.

The rearrangement joins TRBV7-3 to TRBJ1-1, with 10 bases matching TRBD1. In germline, CDR1 is SGHTA, CDR2 FQGTGA. The CDR3 loop spans 13 amino acids. V shed 4 bases, J shed 5 bases, and the junction held 1 base outside the gene matches. The chain's CDR3 is CASSSGQGTEAFF. CDR3 bases: TGTGCCAGCAGCTCGGGACAGGGGACTGAAGCTTTCTTT.

On this clone itself: At one end, the junction sequence differs from germline, possibly due to a read error. J is TRBJ2-3 and V is TRBV4-1; 8 bases fit TRBD2. CDR3 length equals 14 residues. Per the germline V gene, CDR1 is MGHRA and CDR2 is YSYEKL. CDR3 coding DNA: TGCGCCACCAGCCGGGGGGGAGTTACAGATACGCAGTATTTT. Protein product: CATSRGGVTDTQYF.

The chain uses TRBV7-9 and TRBJ1-2, with D maybe TRBD1 (6 bases). Deletions cut 3 bases from V and 2 bases from J, with 10 bases between. CDR1 SEHNR and CDR2 FQNEAQ come from the germline V gene (reference sequence). The CDR3 spans 14 residues. This chain's CDR3 is CASSFGGRNYGYTF. The CDR3, as DNA: TGTGCCAGCAGCTTTGGGGGCCGAAACTATGGCTACACCTTC. The full variable domain, its missing parts supplied by reference TRBV7-9 and TRBJ1-2, is DTGVSQNPRHKITKRGQNVTFRCDPISEHNRLYWYRQTLGQGPEFLTYFQNEAQLEKSRLLSDRFSAERPKGSFSTLEIQRTEQGDSAMYLCASSFGGRNYGYTFGSGTRLTVV.

The chain uses TRBV7-2 and TRBJ2-1; D remains ambiguous. V was cut by 5 bases and J by 8 bases, with 13 bases left in between. Germline values: CDR1 SGHTA, CDR2 FQGNSA. The CDR3 consists of 13 residues. The CDR3 loop is CASSQTPPYEQFF. CDR3 DNA sequence: TGTGCCAGCAGCCAGACTCCTCCATATGAGCAGTTCTTC.

J is TRBJ2-7 and V is TRBV6-5; maybe TRBD2 (7 bases). Per the germline V gene, CDR1 is MNHEY and CDR2 is SVGAGI. The CDR3 runs to 15 residues. V shed 0 bases and J shed 4 bases, with 13 bases lying between them. CDR3 sequence: CASSYSPGGGYEQYF. The DNA for the CDR3 is TGTGCCAGCAGTTACTCGCCGGGGGGCGGGTACGAGCAGTACTTC.

The count of this clone is one. This chain's CDR3 is CASSPITGNTEAFF. CDR3 coding DNA: TGTGCCAGCAGTCCAATAACAGGGAACACTGAAGCTTTCTTT. The chain uses TRBV27 and TRBJ1-1; the D gene is possibly TRBD1 (5 bases). The V gene lost 5 bases and the J gene lost 1 base, with 11 bases spanning the gap. Germline CDR1 reads MNHEY; CDR2 reads SMNVEV (reference sequence). This CDR3 has 14 residues.

This chain links TRBV5-8 with TRBJ2-5, with 10 positions matching TRBD1. CDR3 length: 16 amino acids. V gave up 4 bases and J gave up 3 bases; unmatched junction bases: 9. The germline gives CDR1 SGHTS, CDR2 YDEGEE. The CDR3 bases are TGTGCCAGCAGCAGGACGGGACAGGGGAGAGAAGAGACCCAGTACTTC. Residues: CASSRTGQGREETQYF.

This clone was detected once. The rearrangement links TRBV5-8 to TRBJ2-7; a possible D gene is TRBD1 (5 bases). The germline V and J ends were trimmed by 1 base and 5 bases, with 10 bases remaining between them. The CDR3 has 13 residues. The germline V gene encodes CDR1 SGHTS and CDR2 YDEGEE. The CDR3, as DNA: TGTGCCAGCAGCTTGAGGACATCGAACGAGCAGTACTTC. Translation: CASSLRTSNEQYF.

This chain uses TRBV5-1 with TRBJ2-1; TRBD2 agrees at 8 bases. V shed 0 bases and J 4 bases; nucleotides not matched to a gene: 15. This CDR3 region has 19 residues. Germline assignment: CDR1 SGHRS and CDR2 YFSETQ. The CDR3 DNA is TGCGCCAGCAGCTTGGTCTCGGGGGGGCGGCGGCTATTGTACAATGAGCAGTTCTTC. It yields the protein CASSLVSGGRRLLYNEQFF.

This rearrangement joins TRBV18 to TRBJ2-5; 8 nucleotides agree with TRBD1. This CDR3 spans 14 amino acids. The junction had 5 bases not matched to a gene; V was cut back by 3 bases and J by 5 bases. Germline V gene sequence: CDR1 KGHSH, CDR2 LQKENI. Here the CDR3 reads CASSPSTGVETQYF. As DNA, the CDR3 is TGTGCCAGCTCACCCTCGACAGGGGTGGAGACCCAGTACTTC. The full variable domain, its missing parts supplied by reference TRBV18 and TRBJ2-5, is NAGVMQNPRHLVRRRGQEARLRCSPMKGHSHVYWYRQLPEEGLKFMVYLQKENIIDESGMPKERFSAEFPKEGPSILRIQQVVRGDSAAYFCASSPSTGVETQYFGPGTRLLVL.

This sequence joins TRBV14 and TRBJ2-5; D is tentatively TRBD1 or TRBD2 (5 bases each). Trimming left V 4 bases short and J 1 base short, with 19 bases between. In germline, CDR1 is SGHDN, CDR2 FVKESK. This CDR3 region has 17 residues. The CDR3 DNA follows: TGTGCCAGCAGCCGCCTCCGGGGACCAACGGGCCAAGAGACCCAGTACTTC. Translating it yields CASSRLRGPTGQETQYF.

This chain uses TRBV6-1 with TRBJ1-1; possible D gene TRBD1, 6 bases. Germline CDR1 is MNHNS and CDR2 is SASEGT. The CDR3 sequence is 13 residues long. Trimming removed 11 bases at V and 3 bases at J, with 16 bases between. CDR3 nucleotides: TGTGCCGGACGGTCCCGGGGGCACACTGAAGCTTTCTTT. Protein product: CAGRSRGHTEAFF.

V gene TRBV5-1 combines with J gene TRBJ1-2; 9 bases align to TRBD1. This CDR3 contains 15 residues. V dropped 7 bases and J dropped 6; count of bases not matched to a gene: 13. Germline assignment: CDR1 SGHRS and CDR2 YFSETQ. CDR3 loop: CASSSGGWTGDGYTF. The CDR3 bases are TGCGCCAGCTCGAGCGGGGGATGGACAGGGGATGGCTACACCTTC.

The rearrangement uses TRBV7-8 and TRBJ2-7; 10 bases are shared with TRBD1. Germline trimming cut 5 bases from V and 3 bases from J; bases unmatched to any gene: 4. The CDR3 is made up of 14 amino acids. CDR1 SGHVS and CDR2 FQNEAQ come from the germline V gene. The CDR3 DNA reads as TGTGCCAGCAGCCCCGGGACAGGGGTCTACGAGCAGTACTTC. This codes for CASSPGTGVYEQYF.